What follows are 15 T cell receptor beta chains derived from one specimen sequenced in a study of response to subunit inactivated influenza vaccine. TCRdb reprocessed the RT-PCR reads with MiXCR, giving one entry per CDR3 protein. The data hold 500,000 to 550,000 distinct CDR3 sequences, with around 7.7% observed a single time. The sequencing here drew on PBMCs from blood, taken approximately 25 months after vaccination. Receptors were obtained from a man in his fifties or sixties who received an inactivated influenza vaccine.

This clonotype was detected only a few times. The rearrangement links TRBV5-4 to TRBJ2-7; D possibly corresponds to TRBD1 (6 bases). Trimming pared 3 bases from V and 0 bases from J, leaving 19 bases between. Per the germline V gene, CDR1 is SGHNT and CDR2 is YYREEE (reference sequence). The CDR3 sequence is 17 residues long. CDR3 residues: CASSSKTGTQSSYEQYF. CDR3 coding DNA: TGTGCCAGCAGCTCAAAAACCGGGACACAGAGCTCCTACGAGCAGTACTTC.

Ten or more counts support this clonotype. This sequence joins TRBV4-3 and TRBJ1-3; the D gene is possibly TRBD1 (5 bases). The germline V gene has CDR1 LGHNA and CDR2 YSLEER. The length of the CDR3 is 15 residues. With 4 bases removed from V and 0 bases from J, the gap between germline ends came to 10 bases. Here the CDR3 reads CASSPGHYSGNTIYF. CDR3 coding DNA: TGCGCCAGCAGCCCAGGACACTACTCTGGAAACACCATATATTTT.

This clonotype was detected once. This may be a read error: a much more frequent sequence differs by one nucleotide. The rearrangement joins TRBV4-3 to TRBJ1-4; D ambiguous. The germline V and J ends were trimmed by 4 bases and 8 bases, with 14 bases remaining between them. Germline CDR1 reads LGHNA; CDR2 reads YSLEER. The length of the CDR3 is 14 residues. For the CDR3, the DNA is TGCGCCAGCAGCCCAAGGGCGAGCAAAGAAAAACTGTTTTTT. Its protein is CASSPRASKEKLFF.

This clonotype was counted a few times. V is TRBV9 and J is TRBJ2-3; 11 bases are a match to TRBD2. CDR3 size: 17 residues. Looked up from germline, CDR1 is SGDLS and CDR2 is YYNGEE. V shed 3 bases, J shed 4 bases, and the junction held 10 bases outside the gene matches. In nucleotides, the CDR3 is TGTGCCAGCAGCGGAGGCCGTAGCGGGGGGGCCCCAGATACGCAGTATTTT. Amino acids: CASSGGRSGGAPDTQYF.

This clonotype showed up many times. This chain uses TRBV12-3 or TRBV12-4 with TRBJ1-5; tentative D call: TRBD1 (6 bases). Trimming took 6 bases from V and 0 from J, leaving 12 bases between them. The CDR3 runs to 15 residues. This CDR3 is CASSKQGYSNQPQHF. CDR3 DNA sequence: TGTGCCAGCAGCAAACAGGGATATAGCAATCAGCCCCAGCATTTT.

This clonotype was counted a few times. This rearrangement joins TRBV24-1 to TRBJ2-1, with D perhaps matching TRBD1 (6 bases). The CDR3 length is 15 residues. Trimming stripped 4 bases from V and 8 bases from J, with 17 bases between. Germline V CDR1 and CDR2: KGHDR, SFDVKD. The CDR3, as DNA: TGTGCCACCAGTGACCCCCGTGGACAGAAGGATGAGCAGTTCTTC. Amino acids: CATSDPRGQKDEQFF.

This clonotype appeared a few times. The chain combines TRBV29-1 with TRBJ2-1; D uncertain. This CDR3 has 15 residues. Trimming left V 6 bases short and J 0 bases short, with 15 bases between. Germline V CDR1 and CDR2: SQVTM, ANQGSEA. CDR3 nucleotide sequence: TGCAGCGTCAAGGACGGAAGGAGCTCCTACAATGAGCAGTTCTTC. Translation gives CSVKDGRSSYNEQFF.

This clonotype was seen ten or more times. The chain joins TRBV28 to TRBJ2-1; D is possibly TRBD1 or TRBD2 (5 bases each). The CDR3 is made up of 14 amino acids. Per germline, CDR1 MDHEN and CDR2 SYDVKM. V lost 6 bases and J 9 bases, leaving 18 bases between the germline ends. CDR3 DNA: TGTGCCAGCAGCCCGGGACGGAGTAATTTTGAGCAGTTCTTC. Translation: CASSPGRSNFEQFF. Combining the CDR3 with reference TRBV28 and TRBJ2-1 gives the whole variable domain DVKVTQSSRYLVKRTGEKVFLECVQDMDHENMFWYRQDPGLGLRLIYFSYDVKMKEKGDIPEGYSVSREKKERFSLILESASTNQTSMYLCASSPGRSNFEQFFGPGTRLTVL.

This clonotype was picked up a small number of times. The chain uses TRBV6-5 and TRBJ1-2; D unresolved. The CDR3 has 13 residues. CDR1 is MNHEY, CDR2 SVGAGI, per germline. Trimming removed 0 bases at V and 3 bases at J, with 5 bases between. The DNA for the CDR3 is TGTGCCAGCAGTTACTCGGCAGACTATGGCTACACCTTC. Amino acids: CASSYSADYGYTF.

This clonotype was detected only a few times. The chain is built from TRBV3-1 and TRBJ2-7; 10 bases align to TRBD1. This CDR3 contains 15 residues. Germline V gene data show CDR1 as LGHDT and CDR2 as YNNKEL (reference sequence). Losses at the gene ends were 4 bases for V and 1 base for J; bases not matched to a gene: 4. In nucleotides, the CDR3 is TGTGCCAGCAGCCTGGGGACAGGGGCTTCCTACGAGCAGTACTTC. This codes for CASSLGTGASYEQYF.

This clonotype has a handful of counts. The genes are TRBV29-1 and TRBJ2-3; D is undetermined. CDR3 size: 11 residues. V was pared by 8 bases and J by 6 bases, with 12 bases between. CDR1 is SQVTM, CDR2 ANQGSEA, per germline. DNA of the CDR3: TGCAGCTCGGGCCCCCGGGATACGCAGTATTTT. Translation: CSSGPRDTQYF.

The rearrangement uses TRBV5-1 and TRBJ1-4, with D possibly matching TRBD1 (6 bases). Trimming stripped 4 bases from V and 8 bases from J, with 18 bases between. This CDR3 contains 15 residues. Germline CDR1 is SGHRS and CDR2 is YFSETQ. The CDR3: CASSREGRGGEKLFF. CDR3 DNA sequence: TGCGCCAGCAGCCGAGAGGGCAGGGGAGGCGAAAAACTGTTTTTT.

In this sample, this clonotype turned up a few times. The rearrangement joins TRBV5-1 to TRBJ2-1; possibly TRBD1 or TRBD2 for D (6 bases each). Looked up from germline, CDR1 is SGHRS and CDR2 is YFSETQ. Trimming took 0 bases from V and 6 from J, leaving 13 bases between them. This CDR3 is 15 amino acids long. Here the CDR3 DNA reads TGCGCCAGCAGCTTGGCTCGGACAGCGGGCAATGAGCAGTTCTTC. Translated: CASSLARTAGNEQFF.

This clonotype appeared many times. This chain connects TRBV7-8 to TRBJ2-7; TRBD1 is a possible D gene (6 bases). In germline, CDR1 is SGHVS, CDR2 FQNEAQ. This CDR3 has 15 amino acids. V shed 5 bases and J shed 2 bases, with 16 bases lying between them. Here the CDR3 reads CASSVVQGPTYEQYF. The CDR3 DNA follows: TGTGCCAGCAGCGTCGTACAGGGTCCCACCTACGAGCAGTACTTC.

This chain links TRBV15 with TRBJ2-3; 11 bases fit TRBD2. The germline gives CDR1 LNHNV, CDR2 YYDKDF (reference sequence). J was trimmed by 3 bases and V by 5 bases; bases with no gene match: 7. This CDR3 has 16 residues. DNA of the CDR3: TGTGCCACCAGCGGAAAACTAGCGGGAGATACAGATACGCAGTATTTT. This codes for CATSGKLAGDTDTQYF.